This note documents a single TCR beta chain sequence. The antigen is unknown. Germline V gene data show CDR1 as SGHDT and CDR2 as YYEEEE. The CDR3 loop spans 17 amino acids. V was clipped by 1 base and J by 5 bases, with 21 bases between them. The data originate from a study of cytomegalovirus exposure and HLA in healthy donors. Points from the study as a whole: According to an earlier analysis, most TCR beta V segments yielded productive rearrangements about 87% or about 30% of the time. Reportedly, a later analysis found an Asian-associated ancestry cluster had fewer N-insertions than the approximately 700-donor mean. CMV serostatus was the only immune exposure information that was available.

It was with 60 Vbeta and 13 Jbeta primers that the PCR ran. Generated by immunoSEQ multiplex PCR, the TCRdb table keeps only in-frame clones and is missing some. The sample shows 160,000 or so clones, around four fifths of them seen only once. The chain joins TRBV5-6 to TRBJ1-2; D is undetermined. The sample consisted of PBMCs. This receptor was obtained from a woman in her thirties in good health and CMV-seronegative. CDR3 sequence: CASSLNPRRGEGYGYTF. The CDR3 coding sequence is TGTGCCAGCAGCTTGAATCCACGGCGGGGTGAGGGATATGGCTACACCTTC.